These 30 T cell receptor beta chains came from one sample sequenced in a study of cytomegalovirus exposure and HLA in healthy donors. PCR employed 60 Vbeta and 13 Jbeta primers. The protocol was immunoSEQ multiplex PCR, while the TCRdb copy is restricted to in-frame clones and leaves out a portion. Altogether around 150,000 clones are present, roughly four fifths being singletons, with the ten largest covering roughly 10%. Material: PBMCs. These receptors were obtained from a man aged 45-60 years in good health and CMV-seropositive.

This chain joins TRBV18 and TRBJ1-1; no clear D gene. Trimming cost V 0 bases and J 3 bases, with 11 bases left between them. Per germline, CDR1 KGHSH and CDR2 LQKENI. This CDR3 contains 15 residues. The DNA for the CDR3 is TGTGCCAGCTCACCACCGTCCATACAGTACACTGAAGCTTTCTTT. This codes for CASSPPSIQYTEAFF.

The genes are TRBV5-1 and TRBJ1-1; TRBD1 aligns across 11 bases. V was clipped by 4 bases and J by 2 bases; unmatched bases: 7. Germline loops: CDR1 SGHRS, CDR2 YFSETQ. This CDR3 is 16 amino acids long. This CDR3 reads CASSVWDRGVNTEAFF. The CDR3 bases are TGCGCCAGCAGCGTATGGGACAGGGGGGTAAACACTGAAGCTTTCTTT.

The chain recombines TRBV5-1 with TRBJ1-2; no firm D call. The CDR3 spans 12 residues. Germline values: CDR1 SGHRS, CDR2 YFSETQ. The V end was cut by 0 bases, the J end by 6 bases, with 6 bases between. The CDR3 DNA sequence: TGCGCCAGCAGCTTGGTACGGGATGGCTACACCTTC. The encoded protein is CASSLVRDGYTF.

In this sample, this clone turned up a few times. The chain is built from TRBV10-2 and TRBJ2-7; D unclear. The CDR3 contains 13 residues. Germline V gene lookup returns CDR1 WSHSY and CDR2 SAAADI. The ends were cut back, 6 bases at V and 2 bases at J, with 11 bases in the middle. CDR3 residues: CASSGLAAYEQYF. CDR3 bases: TGCGCCAGCAGCGGGTTGGCAGCCTACGAGCAGTACTTC.

This CDR3 is CASSVRGSGANVLTF. The CDR3 bases are TGTGCCAGCAGCGTCAGGGGTTCCGGGGCCAACGTCCTGACTTTC. This chain connects TRBV9 to TRBJ2-6; D is possibly TRBD1 (6 bases). V lost 2 bases, J lost 4 bases, and 10 bases lay in between. Germline-derived CDR1 and CDR2 are SGDLS and YYNGEE. The CDR3 runs 15 residues.

This clone showed up just once. The chain recombines TRBV6-1 with TRBJ2-1, with D perhaps TRBD1 (5 bases). Trimming took off 6 bases at V and 7 bases at J, with 13 bases between the two ends. Germline V gene sequence: CDR1 MNHNS, CDR2 SASEGT. The CDR3 is 13 amino acids. CDR3 loop: CASRSPGMNEQFF. The CDR3 DNA reads TGTGCCAGCAGATCCCCAGGGATGAATGAGCAGTTCTTC.

In its sample, this clone was seen once. Distinct nucleotide sequences in the sample also encode this CDR3. The J gene is TRBJ2-3, the V gene TRBV28; unclear D gene. The CDR3 loop spans 19 amino acids. CDR1 and CDR2 from the germline V gene are MDHEN and SYDVKM. The V and J ends lost 3 bases and 0 bases respectively, with 22 bases between them. The CDR3 DNA reads as TGTGCCAGCAGTTTCTTCCCTCGAACAGTAGAATATAGCACAGATACGCAGTATTTT. Protein sequence: CASSFFPRTVEYSTDTQYF.

The DNA for the CDR3 is TGTGCCAGCAGCCATCAGGGGGCGCGAACCGGGGAGCTGTTTTTT. Translating it yields CASSHQGARTGELFF. The chain carries TRBV7-9 and TRBJ2-2; 8 bases fit TRBD1. Germline V gene lookup returns CDR1 SEHNR and CDR2 FQNEAQ (reference sequence). The CDR3 extends over 15 amino acids. J gave up 5 bases and V 5 bases, and 7 bases lay outside the gene matches. Complete variable domain (other parts from reference TRBV7-9 and TRBJ2-2): DTGVSQNPRHKITKRGQNVTFRCDPISEHNRLYWYRQTLGQGPEFLTYFQNEAQLEKSRLLSDRFSAERPKGSFSTLEIQRTEQGDSAMYLCASSHQGARTGELFFGEGSRLTVL.

V usage is TRBV5-5 and J usage is TRBJ1-5; TRBD1 might be the D (6 bases). Per germline, CDR1 SGHKS and CDR2 YYEKEE (reference sequence). The V and J ends lost 3 bases and 4 bases respectively, with 11 bases between them. The CDR3 runs 14 residues. CDR3 nucleotide sequence: TGTGCCAGCAGCTACTCAGGGGCAAATCAGCCCCAGCATTTT. Protein product: CASSYSGANQPQHF.

The chain uses TRBV11-2 and TRBJ2-1; TRBD2 aligns across 8 bases. Germline values: CDR1 SGHAT, CDR2 FQNNGV. CDR3 length equals 15 residues. The ends lost 3 bases at V and 9 bases at J; junction bases unmatched: 10. For the CDR3, the DNA is TGTGCCAGCAGCTTGGGGAAGCGGGGGTTGAGTGAGCAGTTCTTC. Protein: CASSLGKRGLSEQFF.

This chain joins TRBV19 and TRBJ2-1, with a tentative D call TRBD2 (6 bases). Looked up from germline, CDR1 is LNHDA and CDR2 is SQIVND (reference sequence). The CDR3 runs to 15 residues. V dropped 4 bases and J dropped 8 bases, with 18 bases sitting between them. The CDR3: CASSKRTGVTDEQFF. CDR3 sequence (DNA): TGTGCCAGTAGTAAACGGACGGGAGTAACGGATGAGCAGTTCTTC. The full variable domain, completed using reference TRBV19 and TRBJ2-1, is DGGITQSPKYLFRKEGQNVTLSCEQNLNHDAMYWYRQDPGQGLRLIYYSQIVNDFQKGDIAEGYSVSREKKESFPLTVTSAQKNPTAFYLCASSKRTGVTDEQFFGPGTRLTVL.

The chain combines TRBV25-1 with TRBJ1-1; D may be TRBD1 (5 bases). The CDR3 is 15 residues long. Trimming cost V 8 bases and J 1 base, with 17 bases left between them. CDR1 is MGHDK, CDR2 SYGVNS, per germline. CDR3 amino acids: CASAEGGARNTEAFF. CDR3 coding DNA: TGTGCCAGCGCCGAGGGCGGGGCTAGGAACACTGAAGCTTTCTTT.

The rearrangement uses TRBV7-9 and TRBJ2-5; 7 bases align to TRBD1. This CDR3 comprises 15 residues. Germline lookup yields CDR1 SEHNR and CDR2 FQNEAQ (reference sequence). V lost 2 bases, J lost 1 base, and 4 bases stayed unmatched. DNA of the CDR3: TGTGCCAGCAGCTTAAATCGACAGGGCCAAGAGACCCAGTACTTC. The encoded protein is CASSLNRQGQETQYF. The full variable domain, completed using reference TRBV7-9 and TRBJ2-5, is DTGVSQNPRHKITKRGQNVTFRCDPISEHNRLYWYRQTLGQGPEFLTYFQNEAQLEKSRLLSDRFSAERPKGSFSTLEIQRTEQGDSAMYLCASSLNRQGQETQYFGPGTRLLVL.

This clone has a single count. CDR3 residues: CASSPLTGPYEQYF. CDR3 DNA sequence: TGTGCCAGCAGTCCGCTGACAGGACCCTACGAGCAGTACTTC. The chain employs TRBV6-1 and TRBJ2-7; maybe TRBD1 (6 bases). The CDR3 has 14 residues. CDR1 is MNHNS and CDR2 is SASEGT in the germline V gene. Trimming shortened V by 5 bases and J by 2 bases, and 13 bases separated the two germline ends.

A single count supports this clone. The V call is TRBV15, the J call TRBJ2-1, with D unclear. The CDR3 is 13 residues long. The V and J ends lost 0 bases and 5 bases respectively, with 5 bases between them. Germline CDR1 and CDR2: LNHNV and YYDKDF (reference sequence). The CDR3 nucleotides read TGTGCCACCAGCAGAGATCCGGACAATGAGCAGTTCTTC. Amino acids: CATSRDPDNEQFF.

This rearrangement joins TRBV5-1 to TRBJ2-1; 11 positions match TRBD1. Germline V gene lookup returns CDR1 SGHRS and CDR2 YFSETQ. The V segment lost 3 bases and the J segment 8 bases; nucleotides outside the gene matches: 19. This CDR3 comprises 19 residues. This chain's CDR3 is CASSSPFSPGTGGVHEQFF. CDR3 bases: TGCGCCAGCAGCTCCCCGTTCAGTCCCGGGACAGGGGGGGTACATGAGCAGTTCTTC.

CDR3 protein: CASSGQGYGYTF. The CDR3 DNA follows: TGTGCCAGCAGCGGACAGGGCTATGGCTACACCTTC. V is TRBV7-2 and J is TRBJ1-2, with 8 bases lining up with TRBD1. J was trimmed by 4 bases and V by 5 bases; bases with no gene match: 0. CDR1 SGHTA and CDR2 FQGNSA come from the germline V gene. The CDR3 extends over 12 amino acids.

The rearrangement links TRBV2 to TRBJ2-7, with D maybe TRBD2 (6 bases). The CDR3 runs to 13 residues. Germline V gene sequence: CDR1 SNHLY, CDR2 FYNNEI. The V gene lost 4 bases and the J gene lost 5 bases, with 12 bases spanning the gap. CDR3 loop: CASSVWRADEQYF. The CDR3 bases are TGTGCCAGCAGTGTGTGGAGGGCGGACGAGCAGTACTTC.

This chain's CDR3 is CASSPPGGGANVLTF. The CDR3 DNA reads TGTGCCAGCTCACCACCGGGGGGTGGGGCCAACGTCCTGACTTTC. The J gene is TRBJ2-6, the V gene TRBV18; tentatively, D is TRBD2 (6 bases). V gave up 0 bases and J gave up 3 bases, with 6 bases separating them. Germline loops: CDR1 KGHSH, CDR2 LQKENI. CDR3 length: 15 residues.

The rearrangement joins TRBV6-5 to TRBJ2-5, with 8 nucleotides matching TRBD1. Per germline, CDR1 MNHEY and CDR2 SVGAGI. The CDR3 runs 15 residues. V trimming: 8 bases; J trimming: 0 bases; junction bases outside the gene matches: 8. CDR3 DNA: TGTGCCAGCGGGGCCGGGACAGGTTACCAAGAGACCCAGTACTTC. It specifies CASGAGTGYQETQYF.

The chain links TRBV14 to TRBJ2-2; D possibly corresponds to TRBD2 (6 bases). The V gene's germline CDR1 is SGHDN and CDR2 FVKESK. Trimming took off 3 bases at V and 7 bases at J, with 12 bases between the two ends. This CDR3 comprises 14 residues. The CDR3 region has the DNA TGTGCCAGCAGCCACGTGGTTAGCGGCGGGGAGCTGTTTTTT. Translation gives CASSHVVSGGELFF.

This clone was seen once. The rearrangement joins TRBV28 to TRBJ1-2; unclear D gene. The germline V gene encodes CDR1 MDHEN and CDR2 SYDVKM. Trimming took off 2 bases at V and 8 bases at J, with 18 bases between the two ends. CDR3 size: 15 residues. DNA for the CDR3: TGTGCCAGCAGTTTAAAGGGAGGGCCAATCTCGGGCTACACCTTC. Protein: CASSLKGGPISGYTF.

The chain is built from TRBV11-3 and TRBJ2-2; perhaps TRBD2 as D (6 bases). Germline CDR1 and CDR2: SGHNT and YENEEA. V was cut by 3 bases and J by 0 bases, with 8 bases left in between. CDR3 size: 15 residues. The CDR3 is CASSLTRANTGELFF. In DNA, the CDR3 is TGTGCCAGCAGCTTGACTAGAGCGAACACCGGGGAGCTGTTTTTT.

This sequence joins TRBV18 and TRBJ2-4; 10 bases align to TRBD1. The CDR3 runs 15 residues. CDR1 KGHSH and CDR2 LQKENI come from the germline V gene. V lost 0 bases, J lost 7 bases, and 3 bases stayed unmatched. CDR3 residues: CASSPPGQGINIQYF. The CDR3, as DNA: TGTGCCAGCTCACCACCGGGACAGGGGATCAACATTCAGTACTTC.

V gene TRBV2 combines with J gene TRBJ1-1; the match to TRBD1 covers 11 bases. The CDR3 has 17 amino acids. Per the germline V gene, CDR1 is SNHLY and CDR2 is FYNNEI. With 2 bases clipped from V and 4 bases from J, the junction kept 9 bases outside the gene matches. The CDR3 DNA is TGTGCCAGCAGTGAATCCCTCGGGACAGGGGGTGGCACTGAAGCTTTCTTT. Its translation is CASSESLGTGGGTEAFF.

The chain recombines TRBV27 with TRBJ2-5; 10 bases match TRBD2. The CDR3 runs to 17 residues. The germline gives CDR1 MNHEY, CDR2 SMNVEV (reference sequence). V trimming: 6 bases; J trimming: 4 bases; junction bases outside the gene matches: 14. As DNA, the CDR3 is TGTGCCAGCAGCCCCCGATCGGCGCTAGCGGGAGTAGAGACCCAGTACTTC. This sequence encodes CASSPRSALAGVETQYF.

This clone was recorded once. The gene calls are TRBV5-6 and TRBJ2-2, with a possible D match to TRBD1 (5 bases). V was pared by 1 base and J by 5 bases, with 18 bases between. Germline loops: CDR1 SGHDT, CDR2 YYEEEE. The CDR3 is 17 residues long. CDR3 nucleotide sequence: TGTGCCAGCAGCTTGAACCCTACAGGTAGATCTACCGGGGAGCTGTTTTTT. The encoded protein is CASSLNPTGRSTGELFF.

This clone was detected a few times. The gene calls are TRBV4-3 and TRBJ2-2; 11 positions agree with TRBD2. CDR1 is LGHNA, CDR2 YSLEER, per germline. The CDR3 is made up of 19 amino acids. After removal of 0 bases from V and 1 base from J, the junction contained 7 bases not matched to a gene. This CDR3 reads CASSQDPSGLAVNTGELFF. CDR3 bases: TGCGCCAGCAGCCAAGATCCTTCGGGACTAGCGGTGAACACCGGGGAGCTGTTTTTT.

The CDR3: CASSASGGSYEQYF. CDR3 nucleotides: TGTGCCAGCAGCGCCTCAGGGGGCTCCTACGAGCAGTACTTC. This chain uses TRBV7-2 with TRBJ2-7; the match to TRBD1 covers 7 bases. J gave up 0 bases and V 5 bases, and 4 bases lay outside the gene matches. The CDR3 totals 14 residues. Germline V gives CDR1 SGHTA, CDR2 FQGNSA.

This chain links TRBV19 with TRBJ2-2; possible D gene TRBD2, 6 bases. Germline loops: CDR1 LNHDA, CDR2 SQIVND (reference sequence). V lost 1 base and J lost 2, with 14 bases in between. The CDR3 runs to 17 residues. CDR3 sequence: CASSIVGGLINTGELFF. As DNA, the CDR3 is TGTGCCAGTAGTATAGTGGGGGGTTTGATAAACACCGGGGAGCTGTTTTTT. Combining the CDR3 with reference TRBV19 and TRBJ2-2 gives the whole variable domain DGGITQSPKYLFRKEGQNVTLSCEQNLNHDAMYWYRQDPGQGLRLIYYSQIVNDFQKGDIAEGYSVSREKKESFPLTVTSAQKNPTAFYLCASSIVGGLINTGELFFGEGSRLTVL.